These T cell receptor beta chains were read from a single sample in a study of blood T cell repertoires in COVID-19. The method was immunoSEQ multiplex PCR; TCRdb's version includes in-frame clones alone and lacks a portion of them. In the table there are 40,000 to 50,000 clones, approximately 80% of which are singletons. Material for sequencing was peripheral blood. The receptors were gathered from a man in his 70s with active or convalescent COVID-19. CDR3s include the opening cysteine and the closing phenylalanine or tryptophan. The order of the fields is J gene, V gene, CDR3 length, D gene, clone size, CDR3 protein. D genes are given only for firm matches. Not every row has a clone size; where given, it reads once, few, many or a size class.

j_gene: TRBJ1-2
v_gene: TRBV27
len: 14
d_gene: -
abundance: -
CDR3aa: CASSLTLGDTGYTF

j_gene: TRBJ1-5
v_gene: TRBV30
len: 13
d_gene: TRBD1
abundance: -
CDR3aa: CAWSKQGGQPQHF

j_gene: TRBJ2-3
v_gene: TRBV4-2
len: 16
d_gene: TRBD2
abundance: -
CDR3aa: CASSSVVAGSTDTQYF

j_gene: TRBJ1-2
v_gene: TRBV11-2
len: 13
d_gene: TRBD1
abundance: -
CDR3aa: CASPYRGLSGYTF

j_gene: TRBJ1-1
v_gene: TRBV19
len: 14
d_gene: -
abundance: -
CDR3aa: CASSRRGDRTEAFF

j_gene: TRBJ2-5
v_gene: TRBV5-4
len: 15
d_gene: TRBD1
abundance: -
CDR3aa: CASSLGGQAQETQYF

j_gene: TRBJ2-7
v_gene: TRBV19
len: 14
d_gene: TRBD2
abundance: -
CDR3aa: CASSQAGGTYEQYF

j_gene: TRBJ2-1
v_gene: TRBV28
len: 14
d_gene: TRBD1
abundance: -
CDR3aa: CASSLGDRENEQFF

j_gene: TRBJ2-1
v_gene: TRBV28
len: 13
d_gene: -
abundance: -
CDR3aa: CASNTGSRAEQFF

j_gene: TRBJ2-7
v_gene: TRBV5-4
len: 14
d_gene: TRBD2
abundance: -
CDR3aa: CASSLAGVTYEQYF

j_gene: TRBJ1-6
v_gene: TRBV7-8
len: 18
d_gene: -
abundance: -
CDR3aa: CASSPHILRSSYNSPLHF

j_gene: TRBJ2-7
v_gene: TRBV19
len: 15
d_gene: -
abundance: -
CDR3aa: CASSIGTLEAYEQYF

j_gene: TRBJ1-6
v_gene: TRBV30
len: 12
d_gene: -
abundance: few
CDR3aa: CAWRGARSPLHF

j_gene: TRBJ2-2
v_gene: TRBV2
len: 15
d_gene: -
abundance: -
CDR3aa: CASSEQGSNTGELFF

j_gene: TRBJ1-1
v_gene: TRBV7-9
len: 16
d_gene: -
abundance: -
CDR3aa: CASSSFTVVSVAEAFF

j_gene: TRBJ2-7
v_gene: TRBV30
len: 10
d_gene: -
abundance: -
CDR3aa: CALGSYEQYF

j_gene: TRBJ2-7
v_gene: TRBV5-1
len: 18
d_gene: -
abundance: -
CDR3aa: CASTRGGPGDRVSDLEHF

j_gene: TRBJ2-5
v_gene: TRBV7-6
len: 19
d_gene: -
abundance: -
CDR3aa: CASSLAGGTLFGSEETQYF

j_gene: TRBJ1-5
v_gene: TRBV12-3/TRBV12-4
len: 13
d_gene: -
abundance: -
CDR3aa: CASSQQDDQPQHF

j_gene: TRBJ1-1
v_gene: TRBV7-6
len: 14
d_gene: TRBD1
abundance: -
CDR3aa: CASSYSGTGAQAFF

j_gene: TRBJ1-2
v_gene: TRBV6-6
len: 13
d_gene: -
abundance: -
CDR3aa: CASSYEGAVGYTF

j_gene: TRBJ1-5
v_gene: TRBV12-3/TRBV12-4
len: 13
d_gene: -
abundance: -
CDR3aa: CASSLQAHQPQHF

j_gene: TRBJ1-5
v_gene: TRBV10-3
len: 13
d_gene: -
abundance: -
CDR3aa: CAISTENNQPQHF

j_gene: TRBJ1-5
v_gene: TRBV5-1
len: 13
d_gene: -
abundance: -
CDR3aa: CASSQTGNQPQHF

j_gene: TRBJ2-7
v_gene: TRBV7-9
len: 13
d_gene: TRBD1
abundance: -
CDR3aa: CASSSGQTYEQYF

j_gene: TRBJ2-3
v_gene: TRBV9
len: 20
d_gene: TRBD2
abundance: -
CDR3aa: CASSVELEASGGGIPDTQYF

j_gene: TRBJ2-4
v_gene: TRBV6-5
len: 14
d_gene: TRBD2
abundance: -
CDR3aa: CASFPHGGKNIQYF

j_gene: TRBJ2-4
v_gene: TRBV5-4
len: 15
d_gene: TRBD2
abundance: once
CDR3aa: CASSFSGRRENIQYF

j_gene: TRBJ2-1
v_gene: TRBV28
len: 15
d_gene: TRBD2
abundance: -
CDR3aa: CASAGGGALYNEQFF

j_gene: TRBJ2-7
v_gene: TRBV11-3
len: 15
d_gene: -
abundance: -
CDR3aa: CASSAGQYPSYEQYF

j_gene: TRBJ2-6
v_gene: TRBV30
len: 13
d_gene: -
abundance: once
CDR3aa: CAWSVPGANVLTF

j_gene: TRBJ2-5
v_gene: TRBV30
len: 12
d_gene: -
abundance: -
CDR3aa: CAWAGSAGAQYF

j_gene: TRBJ1-3
v_gene: TRBV4-1
len: 12
d_gene: -
abundance: once
CDR3aa: CASSQAGNTIYF

j_gene: TRBJ2-3
v_gene: TRBV18
len: 14
d_gene: -
abundance: -
CDR3aa: CASSLIGGTDTQYF

j_gene: TRBJ1-1
v_gene: TRBV28
len: 14
d_gene: -
abundance: -
CDR3aa: CASSLSRASLKAFF

j_gene: TRBJ1-3
v_gene: TRBV24-1
len: 14
d_gene: TRBD1
abundance: -
CDR3aa: CATSDGGGLNTIYF

j_gene: TRBJ1-2
v_gene: TRBV5-1
len: 14
d_gene: -
abundance: -
CDR3aa: CASSFGYTSHGYTF

j_gene: TRBJ1-5
v_gene: TRBV28
len: 15
d_gene: -
abundance: -
CDR3aa: CASRYSLLSNQPQHF

j_gene: TRBJ2-1
v_gene: TRBV7-9
len: 15
d_gene: -
abundance: -
CDR3aa: CASSFRQGLGNEQFF

j_gene: TRBJ2-5
v_gene: TRBV10-1
len: 16
d_gene: TRBD2
abundance: few
CDR3aa: CASSEWASGGQETQYF

j_gene: TRBJ2-3
v_gene: TRBV4-1
len: 16
d_gene: -
abundance: few
CDR3aa: CASSPFWGRSTDTQYF

j_gene: TRBJ1-2
v_gene: TRBV6-2/TRBV6-3
len: 13
d_gene: TRBD1
abundance: -
CDR3aa: CASSDTGDYGYTF

j_gene: TRBJ2-2
v_gene: TRBV12-5
len: 17
d_gene: TRBD2
abundance: once
CDR3aa: CASGLVVAGVNTGELFF

j_gene: TRBJ1-2
v_gene: TRBV9
len: 13
d_gene: -
abundance: -
CDR3aa: CASSQGGINGYTF

j_gene: TRBJ1-1
v_gene: TRBV30
len: 12
d_gene: -
abundance: -
CDR3aa: CAWSGGTVEAFF

j_gene: TRBJ2-3
v_gene: TRBV5-8
len: 15
d_gene: -
abundance: -
CDR3aa: CASSFLRGATDTQYF

j_gene: TRBJ1-3
v_gene: TRBV5-4
len: 11
d_gene: -
abundance: -
CDR3aa: CASSRGDTIYF

j_gene: TRBJ1-3
v_gene: TRBV5-5
len: 14
d_gene: -
abundance: -
CDR3aa: CASSFGGTGNTIYF